The T cell receptor (beta chain) described here comes from a study of T cell changes during pregnancy in multiple sclerosis. Germline-derived CDR1 and CDR2 are MDHEN and SYDVKM. CDR3 size: 18 residues. Between the trimmed V and J ends, which lost 6 bases and 1 base, there was a span of 25 bases. The method was immunoSEQ multiplex PCR; TCRdb's version includes in-frame clones alone and lacks a portion of them. The data show 30,000 to 40,000 clones, roughly nine tenths seen once. This clone was observed a single time. Sample: CD4+ T cells from peripheral blood mononuclear cells, taken in the third trimester of pregnancy. The chain couples TRBV28 to TRBJ2-7; TRBD1 might be the D (5 bases). The receptor was isolated from a female donor in good health, enrolled as a control in a pregnancy study. This chain's CDR3 is CASSPWGRVGLGSYEQYF. CDR3 sequence (DNA): TGTGCCAGCAGCCCCTGGGGCAGGGTGGGCTTAGGGTCCTACGAGCAGTACTTC.